Here is one TCR beta chain with its context. The target antigen is unknown. This entry belongs to a study of post-analysis software for immune sequencing data. Study summary: Included courses were relapsing-remitting and secondary progressive multiple sclerosis; progressive-relapsing multiple sclerosis was also included.

Per the germline V gene, CDR1 is SGDLS and CDR2 is YYNGEE. Trimming removed 4 bases at V and 3 bases at J, with 16 bases between. This CDR3 region has 15 residues. Each TCR beta cDNA library carried unique molecular identifiers. Some 500,000 cDNA molecules were obtained per 1 to 10 million input T cells. A single record per CDR3 protein comes from TCRdb applying MiXCR to the PCR reads. This sample has hundreds of thousands of distinct CDR3 sequences, with roughly 27% found just once. Study-wide points: Those samples that were prepared in the same batch co-clustered strongly by F measure. For normalized Chao1 diversity, multiple sclerosis patients scored significantly lower than controls did. Controls had lower frequencies than patients of about 5 TRBV segments, which included TRBV5-6, TRBV5-1 and TRBV20-1.

The chain couples TRBV9 to TRBJ2-5, with D unresolved. This receptor was obtained from a girl aged 5-17 years with multiple sclerosis. Sample: blood. CDR3 bases: TGTGCCAGCAGCCCCCGATCCTTAACCAAAGAGACCCAGTACTTC. This sequence encodes CASSPRSLTKETQYF.